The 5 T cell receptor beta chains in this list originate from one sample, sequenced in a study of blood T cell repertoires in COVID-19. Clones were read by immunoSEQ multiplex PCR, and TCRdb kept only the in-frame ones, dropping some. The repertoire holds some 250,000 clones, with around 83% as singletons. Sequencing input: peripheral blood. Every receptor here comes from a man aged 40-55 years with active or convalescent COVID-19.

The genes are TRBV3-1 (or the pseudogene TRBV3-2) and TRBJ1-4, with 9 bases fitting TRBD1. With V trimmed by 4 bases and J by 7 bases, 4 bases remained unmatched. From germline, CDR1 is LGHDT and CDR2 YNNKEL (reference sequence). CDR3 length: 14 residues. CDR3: CASSPGQGSEKLFF. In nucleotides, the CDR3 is TGTGCCAGCAGCCCGGGACAGGGAAGTGAAAAACTGTTTTTT.

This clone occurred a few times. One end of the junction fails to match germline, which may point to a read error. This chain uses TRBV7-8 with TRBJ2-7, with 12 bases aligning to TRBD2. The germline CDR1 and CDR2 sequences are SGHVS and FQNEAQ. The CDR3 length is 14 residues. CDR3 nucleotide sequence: TGTGCCAGCAGCCTAGCGGGGGGGGCCTACGAGCAGTACTTC. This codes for CASSLAGGAYEQYF.

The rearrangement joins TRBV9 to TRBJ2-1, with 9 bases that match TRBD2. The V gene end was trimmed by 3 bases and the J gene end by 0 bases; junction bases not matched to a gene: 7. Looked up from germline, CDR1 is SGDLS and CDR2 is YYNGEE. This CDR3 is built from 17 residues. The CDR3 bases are TGTGCCAGCAGCGCTACCCTAGCGGGGAGCTCCTACAATGAGCAGTTCTTC. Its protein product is CASSATLAGSSYNEQFF.

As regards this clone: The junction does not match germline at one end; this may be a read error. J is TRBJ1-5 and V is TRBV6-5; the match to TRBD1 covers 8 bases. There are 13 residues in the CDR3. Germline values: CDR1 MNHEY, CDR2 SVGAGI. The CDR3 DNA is TGTGTCAGCGGACAGGGCTACAATCAGCCCCAGCATTTT. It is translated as CVSGQGYNQPQHF.

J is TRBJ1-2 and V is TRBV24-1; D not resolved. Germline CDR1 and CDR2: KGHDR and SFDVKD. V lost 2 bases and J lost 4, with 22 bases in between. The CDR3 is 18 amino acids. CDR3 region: CATSDSSALNPGLYGYTF. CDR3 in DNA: TGTGCCACCAGTGATTCCTCAGCCCTCAATCCGGGTCTCTATGGCTACACCTTC.